This T cell receptor (beta chain) was identified in a study of CD8 T cells in Susac syndrome. The RNA, about 0.45 to 1 ug, was put through reverse transcription using random hexamers. TCRdb itself ran the immunoSEQ multiplex PCR reads through MiXCR, one entry per CDR3 protein. The data contain about 200,000 distinct CDR3 sequences, approximately 95% of them seen just once; the ten biggest clones take up 0.07% to 0.095%. V was trimmed by 3 bases and J by 4 bases, leaving 10 bases between them. This CDR3 spans 13 amino acids. This clonotype appeared once. The V gene is TRBV12-3 or TRBV12-4, the J gene TRBJ2-7; D not certain. The sample comprised CD4+ T cells from PBMCs. This TCR came from a human donor with multiple sclerosis. The CDR3 loop reads CASSFTGRYEQYF. The CDR3 nucleotides are TGTGCCAGCAGTTTCACGGGCCGGTACGAGCAGTACTTC.